The source of this TCR beta chain is a study of STAT5B mutations in CD4+ large granular lymphocyte leukemia. Unmatched junction bases numbered 10, after V lost 3 bases and J lost 1 base. There are 17 residues in the CDR3. CDR1 and CDR2 (germline): MDHEN, SYDVKM. This clone appeared a single time. Its antigen remains unknown. Findings and limits, study-wide: Top patient clones used TRBV06 genes more often: 8/27 versus 2/35 in controls. The clonality comparison with controls used just 6 CD4-sorted patient samples.

Libraries were prepared by immunoSEQ multiplex PCR; TCRdb keeps only in-frame clonotypes and omits some of them. The profile shows hundreds of clones, under 75% of them singletons. Recruitment of CD4+ T-LGLL patients was in Padova, Helsinki and Shinshu. Depending on availability, patient cells were bead-separated fractions or unselected PBMC. The specimen was PBMCs. The rearrangement joins TRBV28 to TRBJ2-3, with 7 positions matching TRBD2. The origin of this receptor is a woman of 80 years or more with CD4+ T-cell large granular lymphocyte leukemia. CDR3 sequence (DNA): TGTGCCAGCAGTTTTCCGGGGCGGGAGTGGGGCACAGATACGCAGTATTTT. Encoded protein: CASSFPGREWGTDTQYF.